This T cell receptor (beta chain) emerged from a study of blood T cells in healthy people across ages. Combining a sample-barcoded 5' primer with a J-beta primer mix, a second PCR ran for about 7 to 12 cycles. All cDNA molecules were each tagged by a template-switch adaptor with 12 random nucleotides. Via MiXCR, TCRdb re-called the 5' RACE reads, giving one row per CDR3 protein. This table holds about 1.8 million distinct CDR3 sequences, less than 50% found once. This clonotype has a handful of counts. The CDR3 spans 15 residues. Germline V gene lookup returns CDR1 MNHEY and CDR2 SVGAGI. V lost 6 bases and J lost 8; bases outside the gene matches: 11.

This sequence was found in a middle-aged woman in good health. The chain employs TRBV6-5 and TRBJ2-1; 9 bases are shared with TRBD2. The sample taken for sequencing was blood. In DNA form, the CDR3 reads TGTGCCAGCAGAACAACCCCGGGACTAGCCCATGAGCAGTTCTTC. Residues: CASRTTPGLAHEQFF.